This TCR beta chain was found in a study of shared clonotypes between healthy human individuals. Study outcomes and limitations: Sharing across a few donors was seen in 4.5% to 6.5% of naive CD4 clonotypes. Genetic and exposure-history diversity was limited by the small donor number.

Tens of thousands of T cell genomes, or roughly 180 ng DNA, went into the sorted-subset replicate PCRs. Produced via immunoSEQ multiplex PCR; TCRdb's table is partial and in-frame only. The sample yields around 2.1 million clones, more than 85% seen once. Positively selected for CCR7, the CD45RO-negative cells used as naive CD8 cells excluded terminally differentiated effector memory CD45RA+ cells. Concerning this clone: The antigen remains unidentified.

From germline, CDR1 is SGHDT and CDR2 YYEEEE. J lost 12 bases, V lost 0 bases, and 3 bases had no gene match. The CDR3 has 13 residues. This chain connects TRBV5-6 to TRBJ2-1; 10 bases agree with TRBD1. Material for sequencing was naive CD8+ T cells from PBMCs. The sequence was obtained from a young man in good health. Some clones in this sample may be carry-over from other donors' samples. This chain's CDR3 is CASSLVGQGGQFF. CDR3 DNA: TGTGCCAGCAGCTTGGTTGGACAGGGGGGGCAGTTCTTC.